This TCR beta chain derives from a study of blood T cell repertoires in COVID-19. Turning to the study itself: Italy, Spain and the United States were the sources of the convalescent and acute COVID-19 samples.

Repertoires were generated with immunoSEQ multiplex PCR, while TCRdb's copy carries only in-frame clones and drops some. The repertoire consists of 300,000 to 400,000 clones, with about 91% occurring once and the leading ten covering around 1.6%. There are 13 residues in the CDR3. V gave up 5 bases and J gave up 5 bases, with 10 bases separating them. Germline V CDR1 and CDR2: SGHNT, YENEEA. This chain links TRBV11-3 with TRBJ2-1; D may be TRBD2 (6 bases). This receptor was identified in a woman aged 25-40 years with COVID-19, enrolled during active disease. Sequencing was done on a sample of peripheral blood. CDR3: CASSRGEDNEQFF. In DNA form, the CDR3 reads TGTGCCAGCAGCCGAGGGGAGGACAATGAGCAGTTCTTC.